The present entry profiles one TCR beta chain with its context. Its antigen is not known. This specimen belongs to a study of PD-L1 blockade in urothelial cancer. Study-wide background: The study started patients on atezolizumab in about 2014, giving 1,200 mg intravenously every 3 weeks. Patients arrived having already received 0 to 3 prior chemotherapy regimens.

Clones were read by immunoSEQ multiplex PCR, and TCRdb kept only the in-frame ones, dropping some. The table has over 100,000 clones, approximately 89% seen once. Germline CDR1 reads SGHRS; CDR2 reads YFSETQ. The CDR3 consists of 15 residues. Trimming cost V 1 base and J 4 bases; bases outside gene matches: 6. The time point is: peripheral blood 6 weeks after treatment start. Study-wide points: Pretreatment peripheral blood TCR clonality that fell below the median predicted better survival among the patients studied.

The sample in question was PBMCs, obtained around atezolizumab (anti-PD-L1) treatment. This TCR was sampled from a man in his sixties with urothelial cancer. The chain uses TRBV5-1 and TRBJ2-5; 8 nucleotides align to TRBD1. The CDR3 DNA is TGCGCCAGCAGCTTGTTAGGACAGGGAGGAGAGACCCAGTACTTC. This codes for CASSLLGQGGETQYF.